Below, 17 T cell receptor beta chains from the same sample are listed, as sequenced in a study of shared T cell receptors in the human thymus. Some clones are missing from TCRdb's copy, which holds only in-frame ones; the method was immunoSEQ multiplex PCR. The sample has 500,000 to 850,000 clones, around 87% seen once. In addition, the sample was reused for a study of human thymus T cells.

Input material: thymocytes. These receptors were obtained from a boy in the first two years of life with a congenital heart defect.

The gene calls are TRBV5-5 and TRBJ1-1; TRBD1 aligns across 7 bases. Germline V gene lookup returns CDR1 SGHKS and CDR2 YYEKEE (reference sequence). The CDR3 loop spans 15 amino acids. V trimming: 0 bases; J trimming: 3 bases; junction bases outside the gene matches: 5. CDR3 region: CASSLGLTGYTEAFF. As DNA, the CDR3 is TGTGCCAGCAGCTTGGGACTGACAGGGTACACTGAAGCTTTCTTT.

The chain's CDR3 is CASSLQQKPGQGYRGYTF. The CDR3 DNA follows: TGTGCCAGCAGCTTACAGCAGAAGCCGGGACAGGGGTATCGGGGCTACACCTTC. The rearrangement links TRBV7-9 to TRBJ1-2; 10 positions match TRBD1. Trimming removed 2 bases from V and 8 bases from J; junction bases left unmatched: 17. Germline V gene lookup returns CDR1 SEHNR and CDR2 FQNEAQ (reference sequence). CDR3 length: 18 amino acids. The entire variable domain, with the rest obtained from reference TRBV7-9 and TRBJ1-2, is as follows: DTGVSQNPRHKITKRGQNVTFRCDPISEHNRLYWYRQTLGQGPEFLTYFQNEAQLEKSRLLSDRFSAERPKGSFSTLEIQRTEQGDSAMYLCASSLQQKPGQGYRGYTFGSGTRLTVV.

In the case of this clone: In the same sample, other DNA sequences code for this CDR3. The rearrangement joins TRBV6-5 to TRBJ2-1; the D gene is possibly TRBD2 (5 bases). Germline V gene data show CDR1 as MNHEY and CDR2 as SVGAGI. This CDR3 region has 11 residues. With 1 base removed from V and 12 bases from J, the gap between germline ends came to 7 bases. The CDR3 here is CASSYLGRQFF. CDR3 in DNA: TGTGCCAGCAGTTACTTGGGGAGGCAGTTCTTC.

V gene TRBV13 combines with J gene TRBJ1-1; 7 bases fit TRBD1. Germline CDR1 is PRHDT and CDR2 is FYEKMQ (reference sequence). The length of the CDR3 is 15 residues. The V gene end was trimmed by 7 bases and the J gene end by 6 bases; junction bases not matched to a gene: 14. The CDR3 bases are TGTGCCAGCACCGATGTGCGATGGGGACAGCCTGAAGCTTTCTTT. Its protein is CASTDVRWGQPEAFF.

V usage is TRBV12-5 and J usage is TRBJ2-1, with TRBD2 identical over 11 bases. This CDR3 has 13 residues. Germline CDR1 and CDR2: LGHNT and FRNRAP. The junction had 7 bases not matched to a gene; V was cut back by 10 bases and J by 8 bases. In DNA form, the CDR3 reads TGTGCTATACGACTAGCGGGAAAACATGAGCAGTTCTTC. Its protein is CAIRLAGKHEQFF.

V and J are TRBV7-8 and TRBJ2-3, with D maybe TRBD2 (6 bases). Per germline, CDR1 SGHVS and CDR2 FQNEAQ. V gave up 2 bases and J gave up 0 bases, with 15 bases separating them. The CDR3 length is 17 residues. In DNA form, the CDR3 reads TGTGCCAGCAGCTTATTCGTTTCGGGAGCTAGCACAGATACGCAGTATTTT. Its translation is CASSLFVSGASTDTQYF.

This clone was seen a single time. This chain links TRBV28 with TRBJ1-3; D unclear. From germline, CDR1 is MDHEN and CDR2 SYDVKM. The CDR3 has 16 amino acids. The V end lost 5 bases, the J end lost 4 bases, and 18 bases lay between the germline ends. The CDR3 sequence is CASSPAQRALGNTIYF. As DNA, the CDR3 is TGTGCCAGCAGTCCCGCACAGAGGGCGTTGGGAAACACCATATATTTT.

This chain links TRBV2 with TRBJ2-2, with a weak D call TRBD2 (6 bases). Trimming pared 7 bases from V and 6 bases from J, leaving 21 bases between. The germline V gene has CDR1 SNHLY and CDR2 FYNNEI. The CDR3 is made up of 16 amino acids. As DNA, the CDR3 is TGTGCCAGCACAGCAGCAGCGGGTGCAGGCTCCGGGGAGCTGTTTTTT. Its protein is CASTAAAGAGSGELFF.

The CDR3 spells CASSRGRDNQPQHF. The CDR3 DNA sequence: TGTGCCAGCTCCAGGGGAAGGGACAATCAGCCCCAGCATTTT. The rearrangement joins TRBV27 to TRBJ1-5; D possibly corresponds to TRBD1 (6 bases). CDR1 and CDR2 (germline): MNHEY, SMNVEV (reference sequence). This CDR3 contains 14 residues. Between the trimmed V and J ends, which lost 8 bases and 3 bases, there was a span of 14 bases.

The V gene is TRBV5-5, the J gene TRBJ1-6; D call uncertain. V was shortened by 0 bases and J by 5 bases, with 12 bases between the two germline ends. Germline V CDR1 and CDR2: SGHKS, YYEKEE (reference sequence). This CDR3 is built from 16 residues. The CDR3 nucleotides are TGTGCCAGCAGCTTGGGTAGGGAGGTCGATAATTCACCCCTCCACTTT. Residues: CASSLGREVDNSPLHF.

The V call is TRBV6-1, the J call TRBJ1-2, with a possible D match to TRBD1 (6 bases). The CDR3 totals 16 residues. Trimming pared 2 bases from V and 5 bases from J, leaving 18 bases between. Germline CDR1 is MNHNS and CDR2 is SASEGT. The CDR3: CASSERGGTKNYGYTF. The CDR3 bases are TGTGCCAGCAGTGAAAGGGGGGGGACTAAAAATTATGGCTACACCTTC.

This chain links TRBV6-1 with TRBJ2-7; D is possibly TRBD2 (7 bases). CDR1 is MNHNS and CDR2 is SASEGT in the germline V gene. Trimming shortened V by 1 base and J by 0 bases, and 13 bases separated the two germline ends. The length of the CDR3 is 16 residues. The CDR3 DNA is TGTGCCAGCAGTGAAGGGGGGGGGCCTATCTCCTACGAGCAGTACTTC. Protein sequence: CASSEGGGPISYEQYF.

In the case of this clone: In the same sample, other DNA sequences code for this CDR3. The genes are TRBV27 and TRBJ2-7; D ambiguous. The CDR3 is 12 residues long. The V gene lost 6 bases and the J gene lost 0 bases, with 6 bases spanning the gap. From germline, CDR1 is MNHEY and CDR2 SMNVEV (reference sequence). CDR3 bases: TGTGCCAGCAGCTCTAGCTCCTACGAGCAGTACTTC. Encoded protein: CASSSSSYEQYF.

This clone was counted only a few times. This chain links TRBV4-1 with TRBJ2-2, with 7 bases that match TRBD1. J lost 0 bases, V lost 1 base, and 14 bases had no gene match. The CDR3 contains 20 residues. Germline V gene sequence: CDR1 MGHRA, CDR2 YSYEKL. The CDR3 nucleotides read TGCGCCAGCAGCCAAGTCGTAGGGGGCGAATCGGGCCCGAACACCGGGGAGCTGTTTTTT. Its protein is CASSQVVGGESGPNTGELFF.

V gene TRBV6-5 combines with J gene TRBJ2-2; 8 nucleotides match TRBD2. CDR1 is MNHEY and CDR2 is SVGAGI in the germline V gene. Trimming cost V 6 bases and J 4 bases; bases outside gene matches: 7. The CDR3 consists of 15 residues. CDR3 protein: CASRAGEAFTGELFF. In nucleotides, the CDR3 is TGTGCCAGCAGAGCGGGAGAGGCGTTCACCGGGGAGCTGTTTTTT.

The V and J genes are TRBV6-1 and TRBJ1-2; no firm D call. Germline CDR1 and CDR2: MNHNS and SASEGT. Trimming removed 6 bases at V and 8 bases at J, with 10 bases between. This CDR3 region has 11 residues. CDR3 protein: CASSPGGGYTF. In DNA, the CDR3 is TGTGCCAGCAGCCCGGGTGGCGGCTACACCTTC.

DNA for the CDR3: TGTGCCTGGAGCCCCTCCTGGGACAGGGGGTCCCAGAACACTGAAGCTTTCTTT. As protein: CAWSPSWDRGSQNTEAFF. The rearrangement uses TRBV30 and TRBJ1-1, with TRBD1 matching 11 bases. The CDR3 covers 18 residues. Trimming took 3 bases from V and 1 from J; bases not matched to a gene: 13. The germline V gene has CDR1 GTSNPN and CDR2 SVGIG (reference sequence).